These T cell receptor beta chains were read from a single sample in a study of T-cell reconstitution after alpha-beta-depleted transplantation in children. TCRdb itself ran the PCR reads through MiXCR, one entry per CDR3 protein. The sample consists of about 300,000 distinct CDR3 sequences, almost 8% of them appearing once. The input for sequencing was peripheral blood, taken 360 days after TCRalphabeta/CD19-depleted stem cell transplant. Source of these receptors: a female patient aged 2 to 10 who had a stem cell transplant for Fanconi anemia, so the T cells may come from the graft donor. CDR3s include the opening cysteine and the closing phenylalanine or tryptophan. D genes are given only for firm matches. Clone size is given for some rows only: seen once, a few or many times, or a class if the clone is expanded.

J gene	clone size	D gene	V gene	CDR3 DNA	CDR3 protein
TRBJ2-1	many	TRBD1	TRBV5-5	TGTGCCAGCATATTGACAGGGGGCGCTTACAATGAGCAGTTCTTC	CASILTGGAYNEQFF
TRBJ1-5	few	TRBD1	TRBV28	TGTGCCAGCGGCCGGACAGGGGAGGGCAATCAGCCCCAGCATTTT	CASGRTGEGNQPQHF
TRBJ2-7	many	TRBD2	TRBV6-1	TGTGCCAGCAGTCCCGGGACTAGCTTTGACGAGCAGTACTTC	CASSPGTSFDEQYF
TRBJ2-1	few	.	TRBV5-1	TGCGCCAGTACTCGAAACCGCGGAGGGGATGAGCAGTCCTTC	CASTRNRGGDEQSF
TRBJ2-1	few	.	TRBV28	TGTGCCAGCAGTTTATTCCCAGTTAATGAGCAGTTCTTC	CASSLFPVNEQFF
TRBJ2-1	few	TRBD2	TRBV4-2	TGTGCCAGCAGCCAAATGACTAGCGGGGGGGCGGGTTACAATGAGCAGTTCTTC	CASSQMTSGGAGYNEQFF
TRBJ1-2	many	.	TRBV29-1	TGCAGCGTTGCCGGGCAGCTACACTATGGCTACACCTTC	CSVAGQLHYGYTF
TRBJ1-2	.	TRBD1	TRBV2	TGTGCCAGCAGAGAAAATGGACAGGCATATGGCTACACCTTC	CASRENGQAYGYTF
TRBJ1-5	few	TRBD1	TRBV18	TGTGCCAGCTCACCCCTGGACAGGCAGCCCCAGCATTTT	CASSPLDRQPQHF
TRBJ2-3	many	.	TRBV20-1	TGCAGTGCTAGAGCTTGGACGACCGGGGCAGATACGCAGTATTTT	CSARAWTTGADTQYF
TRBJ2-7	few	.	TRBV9	TGTGCCAGCAGCGGAGGCCCCATAGGGGGATTCGAGCAGTACTTC	CASSGGPIGGFEQYF
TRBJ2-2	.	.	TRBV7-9	TGTGCCAGCAGCCTGCGGGACCGAGCGAACACCGGGGAGCTGTTTTTT	CASSLRDRANTGELFF
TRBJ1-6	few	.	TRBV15	TGTGCCACCAGCAGAGAGCGGGGGACACCCCTCCACTTT	CATSRERGTPLHF
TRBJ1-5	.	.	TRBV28	TGTGCCAGTGCGAGCCCGCAGAGCAATCAGCCCCAGCATTTT	CASASPQSNQPQHF
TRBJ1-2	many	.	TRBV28	TGTGCCAGCAGTCTTAGCGGGGGATTAGCTAACTATGGCTACACCTTC	CASSLSGGLANYGYTF
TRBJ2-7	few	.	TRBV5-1	TGCGCCAGCAGCTTCCGGGACCCCGCCTACGAGCAGTACTTC	CASSFRDPAYEQYF
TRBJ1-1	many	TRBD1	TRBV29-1	TGCAGCGTACGGAACAGGGGAGTCACTGAAGCTTTCTTT	CSVRNRGVTEAFF
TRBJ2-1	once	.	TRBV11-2	TGTGCCAGCAGCTTAGGAGTGGACAGCTCCTACAATGAGCAGTTCTTC	CASSLGVDSSYNEQFF
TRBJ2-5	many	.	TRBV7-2	TGTGCCAGCAGCCCATTAACCCAAGAGACCCAGTACTTC	CASSPLTQETQYF
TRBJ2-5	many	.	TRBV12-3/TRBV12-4	TGTGCCAGCAGTTCCAGTGCGGAGACCCAGTACTTC	CASSSSAETQYF
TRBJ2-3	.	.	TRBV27	TGTGCCAGCAGTTTCGGGCTACCGATAGATACGCAGTATTTT	CASSFGLPIDTQYF
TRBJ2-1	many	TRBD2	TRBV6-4	TGTGCCAGCAGTCCGAGCGGGGACTCCTACAATGAGCAGTTCTTC	CASSPSGDSYNEQFF
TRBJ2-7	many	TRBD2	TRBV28	TGTGCCAGCAGTTCCATTCGAGCGGGGGGCCCAACATCGACCTACGAGCAGTACTTC	CASSSIRAGGPTSTYEQYF
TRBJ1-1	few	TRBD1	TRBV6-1	TGTGCCACCAAGACAGGGGCAAACACTGAAGCTTTCTTT	CATKTGANTEAFF
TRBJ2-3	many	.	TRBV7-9	TGTGCCAGCAGCTCCCTGGACTGGCTCACAGATACGCAGTATTTT	CASSSLDWLTDTQYF